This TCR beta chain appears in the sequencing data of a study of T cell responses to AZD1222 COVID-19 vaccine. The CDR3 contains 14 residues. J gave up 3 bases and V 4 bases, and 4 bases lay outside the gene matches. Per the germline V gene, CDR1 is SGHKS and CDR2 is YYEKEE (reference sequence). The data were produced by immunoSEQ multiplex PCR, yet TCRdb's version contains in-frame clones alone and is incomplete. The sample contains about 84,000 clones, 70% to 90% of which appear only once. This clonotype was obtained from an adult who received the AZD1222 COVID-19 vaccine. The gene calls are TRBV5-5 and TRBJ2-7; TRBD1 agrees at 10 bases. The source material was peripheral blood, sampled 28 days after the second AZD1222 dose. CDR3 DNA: TGTGCCAGCAGCCAGGGGACAGGGGACTACGAGCAGTACTTC. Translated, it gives CASSQGTGDYEQYF.